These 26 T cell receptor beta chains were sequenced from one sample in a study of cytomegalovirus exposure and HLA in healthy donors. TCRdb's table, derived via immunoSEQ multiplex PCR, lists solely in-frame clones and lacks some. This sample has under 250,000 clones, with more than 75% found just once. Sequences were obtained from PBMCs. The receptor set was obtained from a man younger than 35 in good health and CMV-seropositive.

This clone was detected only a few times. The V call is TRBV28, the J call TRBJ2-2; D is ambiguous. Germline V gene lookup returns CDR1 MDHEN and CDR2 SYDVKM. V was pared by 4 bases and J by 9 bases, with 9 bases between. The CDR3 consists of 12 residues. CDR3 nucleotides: TGTGCCAGCAGTTCCCAAGGGTGGGAGCTGTTTTTT. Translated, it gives CASSSQGWELFF.

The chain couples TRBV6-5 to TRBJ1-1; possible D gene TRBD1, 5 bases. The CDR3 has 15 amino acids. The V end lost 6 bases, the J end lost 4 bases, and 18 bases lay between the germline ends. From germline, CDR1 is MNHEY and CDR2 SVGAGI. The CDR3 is CASRTRGAKVTEAFF. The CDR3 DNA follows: TGTGCCAGCAGAACCCGGGGCGCCAAAGTCACTGAAGCTTTCTTT.

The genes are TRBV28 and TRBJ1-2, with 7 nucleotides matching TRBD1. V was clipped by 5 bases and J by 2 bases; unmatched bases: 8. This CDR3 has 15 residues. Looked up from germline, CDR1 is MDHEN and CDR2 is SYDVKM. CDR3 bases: TGTGCCAGCAGTCTGCGACAGGGAAGGAACTATGGCTACACCTTC. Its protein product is CASSLRQGRNYGYTF.

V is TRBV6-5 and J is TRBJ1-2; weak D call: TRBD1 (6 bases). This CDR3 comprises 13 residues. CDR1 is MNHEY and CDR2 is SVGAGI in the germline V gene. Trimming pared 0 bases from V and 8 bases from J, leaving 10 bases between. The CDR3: CASSYSGDRGYTF. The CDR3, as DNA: TGTGCCAGCAGTTACTCTGGCGACAGGGGCTACACCTTC.

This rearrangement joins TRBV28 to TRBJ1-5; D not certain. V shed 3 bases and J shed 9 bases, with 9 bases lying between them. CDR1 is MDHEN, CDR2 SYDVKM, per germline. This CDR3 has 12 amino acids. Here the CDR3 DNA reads TGTGCCAGCAGTTTGGGTCCACCGCCCCAGCATTTT. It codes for CASSLGPPPQHF.

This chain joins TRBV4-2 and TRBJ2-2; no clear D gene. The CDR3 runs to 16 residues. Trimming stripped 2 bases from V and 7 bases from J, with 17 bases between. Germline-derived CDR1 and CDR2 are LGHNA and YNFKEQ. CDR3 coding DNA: TGTGCCAGCAGCCAACCGGGTGGGCTAGAGTTCGGGGAGCTGTTTTTT. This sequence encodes CASSQPGGLEFGELFF.

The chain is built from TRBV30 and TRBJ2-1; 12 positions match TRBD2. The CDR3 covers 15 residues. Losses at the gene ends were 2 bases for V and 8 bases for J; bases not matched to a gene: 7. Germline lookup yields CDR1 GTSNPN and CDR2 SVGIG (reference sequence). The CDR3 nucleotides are TGTGCCTGGAGTCTACTAGCGGGAGGACGGGATGAGCAGTTCTTC. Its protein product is CAWSLLAGGRDEQFF.

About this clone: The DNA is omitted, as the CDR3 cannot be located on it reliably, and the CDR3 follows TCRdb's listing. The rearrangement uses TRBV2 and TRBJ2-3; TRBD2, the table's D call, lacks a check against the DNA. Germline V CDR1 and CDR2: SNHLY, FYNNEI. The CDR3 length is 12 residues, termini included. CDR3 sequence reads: CASSTSADTQYF.

CDR3 region: CASSLAAGAPWEQYF. CDR3 coding DNA: TGTGCCAGCAGCTTAGCGGCGGGGGCCCCCTGGGAGCAGTACTTC. This sequence joins TRBV7-2 and TRBJ2-7; tentatively, D is TRBD2 (7 bases). V was shortened by 0 bases and J by 7 bases, with 16 bases between the two germline ends. Germline-derived CDR1 and CDR2 are SGHTA and FQGNSA. The CDR3 is made up of 15 amino acids.

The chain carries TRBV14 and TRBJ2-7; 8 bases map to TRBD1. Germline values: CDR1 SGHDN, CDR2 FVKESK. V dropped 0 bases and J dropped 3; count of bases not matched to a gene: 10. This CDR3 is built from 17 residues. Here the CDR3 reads CASSQDGWADRDYEQYF. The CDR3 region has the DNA TGTGCCAGCAGCCAAGATGGTTGGGCGGACAGGGACTACGAGCAGTACTTC. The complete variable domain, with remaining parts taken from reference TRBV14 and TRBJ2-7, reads EAGVTQFPSHSVIEKGQTVTLRCDPISGHDNLYWYRRVMGKEIKFLLHFVKESKQDESGMPNNRFLAERTGGTYSTLKVQPAELEDSGVYFCASSQDGWADRDYEQYFGPGTRLTVT.

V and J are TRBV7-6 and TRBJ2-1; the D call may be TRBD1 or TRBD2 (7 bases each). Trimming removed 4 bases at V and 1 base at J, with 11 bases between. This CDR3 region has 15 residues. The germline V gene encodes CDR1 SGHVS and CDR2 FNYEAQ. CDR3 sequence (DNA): TGTGCCAGCAGCTCCCAGGGGGGGTCCTACAATGAGCAGTTCTTC. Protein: CASSSQGGSYNEQFF. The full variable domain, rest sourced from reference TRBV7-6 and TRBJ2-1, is GAGVSQSPRYKVTKRGQDVALRCDPISGHVSLYWYRQALGQGPEFLTYFNYEAQQDKSGLPNDRFSAERPEGSISTLTIQRTEQRDSAMYRCASSSQGGSYNEQFFGPGTRLTVL.

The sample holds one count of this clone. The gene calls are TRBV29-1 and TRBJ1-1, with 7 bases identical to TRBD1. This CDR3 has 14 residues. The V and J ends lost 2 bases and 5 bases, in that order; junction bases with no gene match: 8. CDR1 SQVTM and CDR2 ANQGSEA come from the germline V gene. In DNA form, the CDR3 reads TGCAGCGTTGAAAGCCGGGACAGTGAGACTGAAGCTTTCTTT. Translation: CSVESRDSETEAFF.

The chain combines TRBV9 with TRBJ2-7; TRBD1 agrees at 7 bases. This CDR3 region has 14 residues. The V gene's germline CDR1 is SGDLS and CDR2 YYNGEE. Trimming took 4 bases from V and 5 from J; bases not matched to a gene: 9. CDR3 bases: TGTGCCAGCAGCATCGGGACAGAGAGAGACGAGCAGTACTTC. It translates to CASSIGTERDEQYF.

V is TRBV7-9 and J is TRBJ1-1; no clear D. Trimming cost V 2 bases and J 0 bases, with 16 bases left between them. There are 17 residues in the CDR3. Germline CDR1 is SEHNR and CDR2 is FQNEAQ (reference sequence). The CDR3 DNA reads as TGTGCCAGCAGCTTATGGTTTTCGGAGAAACTGAACACTGAAGCTTTCTTT. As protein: CASSLWFSEKLNTEAFF.

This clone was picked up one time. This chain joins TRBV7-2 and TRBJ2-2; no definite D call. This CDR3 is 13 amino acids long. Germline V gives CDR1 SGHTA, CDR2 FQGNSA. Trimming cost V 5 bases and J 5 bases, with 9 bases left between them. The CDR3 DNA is TGTGCCAGCAGCCTAATGGGGACCGGGGAGCTGTTTTTT. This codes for CASSLMGTGELFF.

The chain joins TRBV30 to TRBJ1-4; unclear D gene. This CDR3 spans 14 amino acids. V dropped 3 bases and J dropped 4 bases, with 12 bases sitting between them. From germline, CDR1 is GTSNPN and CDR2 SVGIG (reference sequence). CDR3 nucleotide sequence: TGTGCCTGGAGCGCACATGAGTATAATGAAAAACTGTTTTTT. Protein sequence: CAWSAHEYNEKLFF.

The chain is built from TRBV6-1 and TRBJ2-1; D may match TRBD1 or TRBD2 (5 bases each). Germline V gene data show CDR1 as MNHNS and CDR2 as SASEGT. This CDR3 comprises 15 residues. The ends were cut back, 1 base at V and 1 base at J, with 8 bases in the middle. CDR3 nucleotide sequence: TGTGCCAGCAGTGAAGGTGAGGGGTCCTACAATGAGCAGTTCTTC. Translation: CASSEGEGSYNEQFF.

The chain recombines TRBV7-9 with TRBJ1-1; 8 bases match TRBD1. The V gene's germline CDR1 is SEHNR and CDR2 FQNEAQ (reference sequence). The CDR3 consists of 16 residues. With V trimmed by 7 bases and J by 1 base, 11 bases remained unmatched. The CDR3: CASTPGQERSNTEAFF. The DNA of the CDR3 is TGTGCCAGCACCCCGGGACAGGAACGATCGAACACTGAAGCTTTCTTT. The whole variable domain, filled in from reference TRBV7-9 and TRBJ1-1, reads DTGVSQNPRHKITKRGQNVTFRCDPISEHNRLYWYRQTLGQGPEFLTYFQNEAQLEKSRLLSDRFSAERPKGSFSTLEIQRTEQGDSAMYLCASTPGQERSNTEAFFGQGTRLTVV.

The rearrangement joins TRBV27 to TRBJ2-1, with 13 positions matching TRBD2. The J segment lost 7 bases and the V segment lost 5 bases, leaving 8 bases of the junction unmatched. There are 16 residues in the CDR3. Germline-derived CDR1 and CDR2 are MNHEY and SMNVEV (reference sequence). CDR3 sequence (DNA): TGTGCCAGCAGTGCACTAGCGGGAGGGCCTTGGAATGAGCAGTTCTTC. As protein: CASSALAGGPWNEQFF.

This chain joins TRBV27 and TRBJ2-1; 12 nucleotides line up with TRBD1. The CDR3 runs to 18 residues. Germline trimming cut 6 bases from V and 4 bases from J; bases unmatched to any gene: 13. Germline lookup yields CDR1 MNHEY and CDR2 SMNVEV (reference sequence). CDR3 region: CASRTRWGQGAGYNEQFF. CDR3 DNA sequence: TGTGCCAGCAGAACTAGGTGGGGACAGGGGGCAGGATACAATGAGCAGTTCTTC.

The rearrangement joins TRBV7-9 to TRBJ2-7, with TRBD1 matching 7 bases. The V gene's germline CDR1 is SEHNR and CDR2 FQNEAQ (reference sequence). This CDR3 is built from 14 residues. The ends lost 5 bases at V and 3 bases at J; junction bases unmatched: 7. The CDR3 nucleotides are TGTGCCAGCAGCACCCCGGGACAGAGCTACGAGCAGTACTTC. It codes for CASSTPGQSYEQYF.

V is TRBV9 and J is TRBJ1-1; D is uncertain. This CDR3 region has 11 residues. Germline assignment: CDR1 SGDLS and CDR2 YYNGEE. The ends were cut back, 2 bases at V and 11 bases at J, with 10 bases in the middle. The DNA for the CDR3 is TGTGCCAGCAGCGTGAGACATTTGGCTTTCTTT. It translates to CASSVRHLAFF.

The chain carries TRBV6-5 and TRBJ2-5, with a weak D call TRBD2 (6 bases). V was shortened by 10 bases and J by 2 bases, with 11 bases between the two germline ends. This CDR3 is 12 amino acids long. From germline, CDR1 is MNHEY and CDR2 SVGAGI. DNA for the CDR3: TGTGCCACCCGGGACTTTCAAGAGACCCAGTACTTC. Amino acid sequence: CATRDFQETQYF.

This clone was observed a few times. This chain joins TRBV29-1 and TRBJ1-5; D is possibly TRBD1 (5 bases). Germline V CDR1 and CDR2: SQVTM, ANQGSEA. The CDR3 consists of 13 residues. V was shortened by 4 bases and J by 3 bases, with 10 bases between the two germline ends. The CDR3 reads CSVAIRVNQPQHF. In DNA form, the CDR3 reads TGCAGCGTTGCGATCAGGGTCAATCAGCCCCAGCATTTT.

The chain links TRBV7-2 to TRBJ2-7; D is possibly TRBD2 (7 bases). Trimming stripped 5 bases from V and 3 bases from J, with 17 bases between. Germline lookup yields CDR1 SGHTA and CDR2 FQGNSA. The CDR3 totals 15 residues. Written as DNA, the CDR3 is TGTGCCAGCAGCCGAGGCGGGGGCACCGACTACGAGCAGTACTTC. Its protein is CASSRGGGTDYEQYF. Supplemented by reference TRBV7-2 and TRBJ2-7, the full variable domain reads GAGVSQSPSNKVTEKGKDVELRCDPISGHTALYWYRQSLGQGLEFLIYFQGNSAPDKSGLPSDRFSAERTGGSVSTLTIQRTQQEDSAVYLCASSRGGGTDYEQYFGPGTRLTVT.

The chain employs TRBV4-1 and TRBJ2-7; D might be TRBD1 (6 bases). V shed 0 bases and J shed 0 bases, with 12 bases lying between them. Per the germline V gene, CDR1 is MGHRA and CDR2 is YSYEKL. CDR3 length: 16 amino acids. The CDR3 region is CASSQDWGRNSYEQYF. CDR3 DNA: TGCGCCAGCAGCCAAGATTGGGGGCGGAACTCCTACGAGCAGTACTTC.